This is a list of T cell receptor beta chains from one sample in a study of blood T cell repertoires in COVID-19. TCRdb's table, derived via immunoSEQ multiplex PCR, lists solely in-frame clones and lacks some. This table holds roughly 160,000 clones, approximately 80% found once. Input material: PBMCs or T cells enriched from blood (not recorded which). Every receptor here comes from a woman in her sixties who had recovered from COVID-19. CDR3s include the opening cysteine and the closing phenylalanine or tryptophan. A D gene is named only where the DNA matches it firmly. Part of the rows lack a size; the others show once, few, many or a class for expanded clones.

.,TRBD1,TRBJ1-2,TRBV18,CASSPDRGIRGYTF,TGTGCCAGCTCACCGGACAGGGGCATCCGTGGCTACACCTTC
.,.,TRBJ2-3,TRBV4-2,CASSQGAQVADTQYF,TGTGCCAGCAGCCAGGGAGCGCAGGTGGCAGATACGCAGTATTTT
few,TRBD1,TRBJ1-3,TRBV5-5,CASRQTGAGNTIYF,TGTGCCAGCAGGCAAACAGGGGCCGGAAACACCATATATTTT
few,.,TRBJ1-3,TRBV5-1,CASSPYQGSGNTIYF,TGCGCCAGCAGCCCCTACCAGGGCTCTGGAAACACCATATATTTT
.,TRBD1,TRBJ2-2,TRBV9,CASSPWDRVNTGELFF,TGTGCCAGCAGCCCGTGGGACAGGGTGAACACCGGGGAGCTGTTTTTT
.,TRBD1,TRBJ2-7,TRBV7-2,CASSLNRGNSEQYF,TGTGCCAGCAGCCTAAACAGGGGTAATTCCGAGCAGTACTTC
.,TRBD1,TRBJ1-4,TRBV2,CASSEADRGREKLFF,TGTGCCAGCAGTGAAGCTGACAGGGGGAGGGAAAAACTGTTTTTT
.,.,TRBJ2-5,TRBV2,CASSGGLRQETQYF,TGTGCCAGCAGTGGGGGGCTTCGCCAAGAGACCCAGTACTTC
.,.,TRBJ1-6,TRBV10-3,CAISELDTLWTLHF,TGTGCCATCAGTGAATTGGACACCCTCTGGACCCTCCACTTT
.,.,TRBJ2-7,TRBV29-1,CSVSMSEEQYF,TGCAGCGTCTCGATGTCGGAGGAGCAGTACTTC
.,TRBD2,TRBJ2-5,TRBV7-6,CASLGGGLETQYF,TGTGCCAGCCTGGGCGGGGGTCTGGAGACCCAGTACTTC
.,.,TRBJ1-5,TRBV29-1,CSVEQGQNQPQHF,TGCAGCGTTGAACAGGGGCAGAATCAGCCCCAGCATTTT
once,.,TRBJ2-2,TRBV5-1,CASSLTPNTGELFF,TGCGCCAGCAGCTTGACACCGAACACCGGGGAGCTGTTTTTT
.,.,TRBJ1-6,TRBV5-1,CASSLASERGSPLHF,TGCGCCAGCAGCTTGGCCAGCGAAAGGGGTTCACCCCTCCACTTT
.,TRBD1,TRBJ2-7,TRBV13,CASSLEGTGGLEQYF,TGTGCCAGCAGCTTAGAAGGGACAGGGGGTCTCGAGCAGTACTTC
.,.,TRBJ1-1,TRBV6-5,CASSPRGKAEAFF,TGTGCCAGCAGCCCCAGGGGAAAGGCTGAAGCTTTCTTT
.,TRBD1,TRBJ1-1,TRBV29-1,CSVEDEGARAEAFF,TGCAGCGTTGAAGATGAGGGGGCGAGGGCTGAAGCTTTCTTT
once,.,TRBJ2-7,TRBV11-2,CASSTAGSEQYF,TGTGCCAGCAGTACGGCAGGGTCCGAGCAGTACTTC
.,.,TRBJ2-3,TRBV29-1,CSVSGRVTDTQYF,TGCAGCGTTTCCGGCAGGGTGACAGATACGCAGTATTTT
.,.,TRBJ1-4,TRBV19,CASRVKGSEKLFF,TGTGCCAGTCGCGTTAAAGGGAGTGAAAAACTGTTTTTT
.,.,TRBJ1-1,TRBV10-3,CAISDMANTEAFF,TGTGCCATCAGTGACATGGCGAACACTGAAGCTTTCTTT
once,.,TRBJ2-3,TRBV29-1,CSVEDQGRGGEADTQYF,TGCAGCGTTGAAGATCAGGGAAGGGGGGGCGAGGCAGATACGCAGTATTTT
few,.,TRBJ2-7,TRBV11-3,CASSSGDQVLGEQYF,TGTGCCAGCAGTTCAGGGGACCAAGTCTTGGGAGAGCAGTACTTC
.,TRBD2,TRBJ2-2,TRBV7-2,CASSLAPSGEPGELFF,TGTGCCAGCAGCTTAGCGCCTAGCGGGGAACCCGGGGAGCTGTTTTTT
few,.,TRBJ1-5,TRBV6-5,CASSPLQGQPQHF,TGTGCCAGCAGCCCCCTCCAGGGCCAGCCCCAGCATTTT
.,.,TRBJ1-1,TRBV30,CAWSPLLITGSRAFF,TGTGCCTGGAGCCCCCTCCTCATTACAGGGTCGAGAGCTTTCTTT
.,.,TRBJ1-5,TRBV19,CASSIGGFNQPQHF,TGTGCCAGTAGTATTGGGGGCTTTAATCAGCCCCAGCATTTT
.,.,TRBJ1-1,TRBV7-2,CASSDAGTGGYTEAFF,TGTGCCAGCAGCGACGCCGGTACCGGGGGGTACACTGAAGCTTTCTTT
.,.,TRBJ2-5,TRBV9,CASSVGGSGGGETQYF,TGTGCCAGCAGCGTAGGAGGGAGTGGCGGAGGGGAGACCCAGTACTTC
.,TRBD2,TRBJ2-3,TRBV30,CASGTSGGADTQYF,TGTGCCTCCGGGACTAGCGGGGGGGCAGATACGCAGTATTTT
.,TRBD2,TRBJ2-1,TRBV7-3,CASSLLAGGTNEQFF,TGTGCCAGCAGCCTATTAGCGGGGGGAACGAATGAGCAGTTCTTC
.,.,TRBJ1-1,TRBV21-1,CASSRLDRLSTEAFF,TGTGCCAGCAGCAGATTAGACAGGCTGAGCACTGAAGCTTTCTTT
.,.,TRBJ1-1,TRBV4-1,CASSQDWRGNTEAFF,TGCGCCAGCAGCCAAGATTGGAGGGGGAACACTGAAGCTTTCTTT
.,.,TRBJ1-1,TRBV24-1,CATSQGSRAEAFF,TGTGCCACCAGCCAGGGGTCGAGGGCTGAAGCTTTCTTT
many,.,TRBJ1-3,TRBV4-1,CASSQRGPGSSGNTIYF,TGCGCCAGCAGCCAACGAGGCCCGGGGAGCTCTGGAAACACCATATATTTT
.,TRBD1,TRBJ2-1,TRBV24-1,CATSSGGQGEQFF,TGTGCCACCAGTTCCGGGGGACAGGGAGAACAGTTCTTC